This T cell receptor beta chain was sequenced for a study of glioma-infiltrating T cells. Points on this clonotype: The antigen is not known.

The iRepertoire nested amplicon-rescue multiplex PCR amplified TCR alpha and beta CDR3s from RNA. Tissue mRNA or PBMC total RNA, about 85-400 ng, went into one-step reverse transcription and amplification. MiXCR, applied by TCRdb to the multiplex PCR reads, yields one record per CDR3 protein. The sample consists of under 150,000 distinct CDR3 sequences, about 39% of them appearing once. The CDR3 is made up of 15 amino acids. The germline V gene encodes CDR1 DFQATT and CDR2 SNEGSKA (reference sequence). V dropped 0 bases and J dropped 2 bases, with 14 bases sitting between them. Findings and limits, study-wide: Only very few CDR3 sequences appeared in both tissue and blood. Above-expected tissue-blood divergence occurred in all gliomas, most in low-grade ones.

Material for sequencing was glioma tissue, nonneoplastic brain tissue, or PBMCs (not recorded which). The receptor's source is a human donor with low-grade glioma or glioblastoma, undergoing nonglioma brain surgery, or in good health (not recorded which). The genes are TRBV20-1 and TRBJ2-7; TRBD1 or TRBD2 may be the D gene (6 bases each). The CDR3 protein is CSARDSAGQPYEQYF. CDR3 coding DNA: TGCAGTGCTAGAGATTCTGCGGGACAACCCTACGAGCAGTACTTC.